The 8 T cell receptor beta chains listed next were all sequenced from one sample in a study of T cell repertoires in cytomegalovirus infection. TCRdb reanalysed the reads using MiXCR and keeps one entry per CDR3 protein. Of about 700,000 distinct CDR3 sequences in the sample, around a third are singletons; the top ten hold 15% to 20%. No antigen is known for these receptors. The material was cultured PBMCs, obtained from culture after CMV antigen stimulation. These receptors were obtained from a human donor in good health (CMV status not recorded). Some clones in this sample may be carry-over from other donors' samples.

The DNA for the CDR3 is TGTGCCAGCACGCGAGGGGGGGTGGGAGGGCTTTACGAGCAGTACTTC. This codes for CASTRGGVGGLYEQYF. V gene TRBV7-2 combines with J gene TRBJ2-7, with D perhaps matching TRBD2 (7 bases). CDR1 is SGHTA and CDR2 is FQGNSA in the germline V gene. Trimming removed 7 bases at V and 4 bases at J, with 23 bases between. CDR3 length: 16 residues.

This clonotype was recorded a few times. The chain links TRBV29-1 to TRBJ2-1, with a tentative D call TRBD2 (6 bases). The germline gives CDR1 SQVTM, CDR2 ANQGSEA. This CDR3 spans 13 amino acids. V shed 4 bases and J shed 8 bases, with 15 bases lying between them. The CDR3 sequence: CSVALGGGDEQFF. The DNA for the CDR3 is TGCAGCGTTGCCCTGGGGGGTGGGGATGAGCAGTTCTTC.

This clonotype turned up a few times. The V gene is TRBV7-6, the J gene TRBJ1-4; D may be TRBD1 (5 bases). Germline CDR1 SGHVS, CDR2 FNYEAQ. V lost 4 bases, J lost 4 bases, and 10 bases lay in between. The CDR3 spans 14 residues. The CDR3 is CASSSMGGNEKLFF. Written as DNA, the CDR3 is TGTGCCAGCAGCTCCATGGGGGGTAATGAAAAACTGTTTTTT.

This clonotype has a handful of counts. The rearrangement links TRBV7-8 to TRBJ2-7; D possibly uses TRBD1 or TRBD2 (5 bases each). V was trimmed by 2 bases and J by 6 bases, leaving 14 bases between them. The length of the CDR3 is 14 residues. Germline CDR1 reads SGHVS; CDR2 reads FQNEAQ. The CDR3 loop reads CASSLYRKGSEQYF. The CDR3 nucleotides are TGTGCCAGCAGCTTATATAGAAAGGGGAGCGAGCAGTACTTC.

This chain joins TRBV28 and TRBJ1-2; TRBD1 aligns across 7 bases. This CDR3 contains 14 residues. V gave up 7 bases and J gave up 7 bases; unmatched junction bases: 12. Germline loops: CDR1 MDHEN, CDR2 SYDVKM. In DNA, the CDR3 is TGTGCCAGCACGGAGACAGGGAGAGGAGGTGGCTACACCTTC. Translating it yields CASTETGRGGGYTF.

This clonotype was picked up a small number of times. The CDR3 region is CASSPVRGPGEGYTF. The DNA for the CDR3 is TGTGCCAGCAGCCCGGTCCGCGGGCCAGGGGAAGGCTACACCTTC. This chain connects TRBV7-9 to TRBJ1-2; D possibly corresponds to TRBD1 (6 bases). V lost 5 bases and J 8 bases, leaving 21 bases between the germline ends. The germline V gene has CDR1 SEHNR and CDR2 FQNEAQ (reference sequence). CDR3 length: 15 amino acids. The full variable domain, completed using reference TRBV7-9 and TRBJ1-2, is DTGVSQNPRHKITKRGQNVTFRCDPISEHNRLYWYRQTLGQGPEFLTYFQNEAQLEKSRLLSDRFSAERPKGSFSTLEIQRTEQGDSAMYLCASSPVRGPGEGYTFGSGTRLTVV.

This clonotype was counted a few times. This chain's CDR3 is CASSVYGQRQETQYF. CDR3 coding DNA: TGTGCCAGCAGCGTTTACGGACAGAGACAAGAGACCCAGTACTTC. The rearrangement uses TRBV9 and TRBJ2-5; the D gene is possibly TRBD1 (6 bases). CDR3 length: 15 amino acids. V was cut by 2 bases and J by 2 bases, with 13 bases left in between. CDR1 is SGDLS and CDR2 is YYNGEE in the germline V gene. Looking up the rest from reference TRBV9 and TRBJ2-5 gives the full variable domain: DSGVTQTPKHLITATGQRVTLRCSPRSGDLSVYWYQQSLDQGLQFLIQYYNGEERAKGNILERFSAQQFPDLHSELNLSSLELGDSALYFCASSVYGQRQETQYFGPGTRLLVL.

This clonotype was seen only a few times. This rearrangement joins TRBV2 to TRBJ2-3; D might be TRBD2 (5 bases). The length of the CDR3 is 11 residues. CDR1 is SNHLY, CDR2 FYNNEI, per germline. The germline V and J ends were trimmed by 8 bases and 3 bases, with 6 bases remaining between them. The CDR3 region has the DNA TGTGCCAGCCGGGAAACAGATACGCAGTATTTT. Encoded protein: CASRETDTQYF.